These T cell receptor beta chains were read from a single sample in a study of cytomegalovirus exposure and HLA in healthy donors. Some clones are missing from TCRdb's copy, which holds only in-frame ones; the method was immunoSEQ multiplex PCR. Among about 140,000 clones listed, roughly 77% were seen once. The source material was PBMCs. Source of these receptors: a female donor in good health and CMV-seronegative. CDR3s include the opening cysteine and the closing phenylalanine or tryptophan. The D gene is left open where the match is weak. Clone size appears in some rows only: once, few, many, or a class for an expanded clone.

TRBJ1-1,TRBV10-1,.,once,TGCGCCAGCAGCTACCGAGGCCAAGCTTTCTTT,CASSYRGQAFF
TRBJ1-2,TRBV7-2,TRBD1,.,TGTGCCAGCAGCATCCCTCGGGACAGGGGGAATGACTACACCTTC,CASSIPRDRGNDYTF
TRBJ2-7,TRBV18,.,.,TGTGCCAGCTCACCCCTCGACAGTCCCCGCTACTACTTC,CASSPLDSPRYYF
TRBJ2-7,TRBV12-5,TRBD1,.,TGTGCTAGTGGTTTCGTACGGGACAGGTCCTACGAGCAGTACTTC,CASGFVRDRSYEQYF
TRBJ1-2,TRBV9,TRBD1,.,TGTGCCAGCAGCGTGGGACAGGGGGCCTATGGCTACACCTTC,CASSVGQGAYGYTF
TRBJ2-3,TRBV2,TRBD1,.,TGTGCCAGCAGTGAAGTCACAGGGGCAGATACGCAGTATTTT,CASSEVTGADTQYF
TRBJ2-7,TRBV7-3,TRBD1,.,TGTGCCAGCAGCTCATCCGGGACAGTAAACTCCTACGAGCAGTACTTC,CASSSSGTVNSYEQYF
TRBJ2-7,TRBV4-3,TRBD2,few,TGCGCCAGCAGCCAAGGGATAGCGGGGCTCTACGAGCAGTACTTC,CASSQGIAGLYEQYF
TRBJ2-2,TRBV27,TRBD2,.,TGTGCCAGCAGCCAAGCGGGACCCAACACCGGGGAGCTGTTTTTT,CASSQAGPNTGELFF
TRBJ1-4,TRBV30,.,few,TGTGCCTGGAGTGTACCTCGGTACGAAAAACTGTTTTTT,CAWSVPRYEKLFF
TRBJ1-2,TRBV7-2,.,once,TGTGCCAGCAGCTCCCGGGGGGGGTATGGCTACACCTTC,CASSSRGGYGYTF
TRBJ2-1,TRBV29-1,TRBD1,.,TGCAGCGTAAACCGGGACAGGGGGATTTCCAATGAGCAGTTCTTC,CSVNRDRGISNEQFF
TRBJ1-2,TRBV5-4,.,.,TGTGCCAGCAGCTTGGGCAGGGAGGGAGGCTACACCTTC,CASSLGREGGYTF
TRBJ1-2,TRBV27,TRBD1,.,TGTGCCAGCAGTCGCCGGGACAGGGGGCTCTATGGCTACACCTTC,CASSRRDRGLYGYTF
TRBJ1-5,TRBV9,TRBD1,.,TGTGCCAGCAGCACCGGGGACAGTTATCAGCCCCAGCATTTT,CASSTGDSYQPQHF
TRBJ1-2,TRBV7-2,TRBD1,.,TGTGCCAGCAGCAAACTACCGGGACAGGGGGCCTCTGGCTACACCTTC,CASSKLPGQGASGYTF
TRBJ2-7,TRBV4-1,.,.,TGCGCCAGCAGCCAAGGTGGCCTAGCTCGCTACGAGCAGTACTTC,CASSQGGLARYEQYF
TRBJ1-6,TRBV28,TRBD1,.,TGTGCCAGCAGCTCCCCGGGACAGGGTAATTCACCCCTCCACTTT,CASSSPGQGNSPLHF
TRBJ2-2,TRBV2,TRBD1,few,TGTGCCAGCACATTTGCTGGCAGGGGGACCGGGGAGCTGTTTTTT,CASTFAGRGTGELFF
TRBJ2-5,TRBV10-3,TRBD1,.,TGTGCCTATTCGGACAGGAGCCAAGAGACCCAGTACTTC,CAYSDRSQETQYF
TRBJ2-7,TRBV30,TRBD1,few,TGTGCCCGGGCAAACAGGGGCGGCGAGCAGTACTTC,CARANRGGEQYF
TRBJ1-1,TRBV9,.,.,TGTGCCAGCAGCGGGGGGCACACTGAAGCTTTCTTT,CASSGGHTEAFF
TRBJ2-2,TRBV7-2,TRBD2,.,TGTGCCAGCAGCCCACGACTAGCGGGGAACACCGGGGAGCTGTTTTTT,CASSPRLAGNTGELFF
TRBJ2-7,TRBV28,.,.,TGTGCCAGCAGTTTGGGACTTGCCTACGAGCAGTACTTC,CASSLGLAYEQYF
TRBJ2-5,TRBV29-1,TRBD1,.,TGCAGCGTTACAGGGGGTGGTGAGACCCAGTACTTC,CSVTGGGETQYF
TRBJ1-5,TRBV5-6,.,.,TGTGCCAGCAGTCGGGTGGGAGAGCAGCCCCAGCATTTT,CASSRVGEQPQHF
TRBJ1-1,TRBV7-8,.,.,TGTGCCAGCAGCTCCGCACGGGTTGAAGCTTTCTTT,CASSSARVEAFF
TRBJ2-3,TRBV2,TRBD2,.,TGTGCCAGCAGTACTAGCGGGAGCACAGATACGCAGTATTTT,CASSTSGSTDTQYF
TRBJ2-3,TRBV10-1,.,.,TGCGCCAGCAGTGTGGGAATCAGGGGAGATACGCAGTATTTT,CASSVGIRGDTQYF